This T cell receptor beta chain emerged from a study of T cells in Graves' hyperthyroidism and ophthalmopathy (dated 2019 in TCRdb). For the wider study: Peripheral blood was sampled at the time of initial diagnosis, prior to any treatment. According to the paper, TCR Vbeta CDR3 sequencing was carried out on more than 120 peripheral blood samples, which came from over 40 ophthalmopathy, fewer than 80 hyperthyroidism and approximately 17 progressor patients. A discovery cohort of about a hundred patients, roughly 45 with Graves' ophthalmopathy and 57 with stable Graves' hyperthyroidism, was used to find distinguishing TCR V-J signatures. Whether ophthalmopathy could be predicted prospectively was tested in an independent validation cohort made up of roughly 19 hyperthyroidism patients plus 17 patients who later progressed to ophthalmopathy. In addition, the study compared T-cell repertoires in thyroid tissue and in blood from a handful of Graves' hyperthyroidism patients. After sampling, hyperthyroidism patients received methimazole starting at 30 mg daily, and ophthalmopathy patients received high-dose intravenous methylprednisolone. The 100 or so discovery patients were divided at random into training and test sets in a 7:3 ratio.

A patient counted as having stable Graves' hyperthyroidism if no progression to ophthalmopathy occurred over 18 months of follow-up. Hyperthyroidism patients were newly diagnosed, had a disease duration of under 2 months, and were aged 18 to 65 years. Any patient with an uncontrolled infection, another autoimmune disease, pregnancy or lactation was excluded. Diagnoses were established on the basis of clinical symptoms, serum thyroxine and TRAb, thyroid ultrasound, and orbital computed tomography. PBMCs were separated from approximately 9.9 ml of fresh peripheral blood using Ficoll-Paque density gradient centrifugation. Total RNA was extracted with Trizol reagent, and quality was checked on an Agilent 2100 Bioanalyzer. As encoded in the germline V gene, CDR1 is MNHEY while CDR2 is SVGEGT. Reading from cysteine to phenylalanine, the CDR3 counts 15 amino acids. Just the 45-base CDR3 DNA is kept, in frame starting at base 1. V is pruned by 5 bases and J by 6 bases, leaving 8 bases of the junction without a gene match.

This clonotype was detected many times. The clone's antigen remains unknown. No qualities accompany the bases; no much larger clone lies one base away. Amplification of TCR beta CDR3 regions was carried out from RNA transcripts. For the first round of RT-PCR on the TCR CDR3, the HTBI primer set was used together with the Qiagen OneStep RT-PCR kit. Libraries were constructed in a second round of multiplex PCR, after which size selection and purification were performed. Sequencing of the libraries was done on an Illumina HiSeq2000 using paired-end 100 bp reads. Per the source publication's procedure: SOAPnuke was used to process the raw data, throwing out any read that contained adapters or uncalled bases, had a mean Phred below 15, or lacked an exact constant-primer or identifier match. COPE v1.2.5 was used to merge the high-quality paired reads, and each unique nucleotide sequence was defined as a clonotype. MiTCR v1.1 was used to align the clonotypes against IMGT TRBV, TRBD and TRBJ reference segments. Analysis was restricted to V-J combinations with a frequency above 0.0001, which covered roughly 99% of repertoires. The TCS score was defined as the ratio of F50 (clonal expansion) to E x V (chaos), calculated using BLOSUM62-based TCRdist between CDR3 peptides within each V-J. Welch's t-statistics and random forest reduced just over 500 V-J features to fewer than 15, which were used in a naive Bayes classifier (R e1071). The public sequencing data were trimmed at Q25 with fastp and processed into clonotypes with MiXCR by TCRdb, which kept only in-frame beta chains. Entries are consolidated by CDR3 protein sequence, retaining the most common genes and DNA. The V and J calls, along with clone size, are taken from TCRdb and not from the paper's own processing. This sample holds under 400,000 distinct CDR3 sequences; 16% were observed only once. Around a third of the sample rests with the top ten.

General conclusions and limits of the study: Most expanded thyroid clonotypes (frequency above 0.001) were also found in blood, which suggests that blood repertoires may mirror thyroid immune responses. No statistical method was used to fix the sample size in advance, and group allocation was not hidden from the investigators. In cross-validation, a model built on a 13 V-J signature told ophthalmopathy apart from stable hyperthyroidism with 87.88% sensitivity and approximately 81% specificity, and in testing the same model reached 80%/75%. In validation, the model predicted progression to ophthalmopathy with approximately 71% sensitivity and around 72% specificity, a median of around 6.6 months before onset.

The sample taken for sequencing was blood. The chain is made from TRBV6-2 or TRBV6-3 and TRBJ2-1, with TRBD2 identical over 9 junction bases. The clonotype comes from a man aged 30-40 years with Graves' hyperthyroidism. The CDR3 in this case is CASSGREGLFNEQFF. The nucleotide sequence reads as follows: TGTGCCAGCAGTGGGCGGGAGGGCCTATTCAATGAGCAGTTCTTC.